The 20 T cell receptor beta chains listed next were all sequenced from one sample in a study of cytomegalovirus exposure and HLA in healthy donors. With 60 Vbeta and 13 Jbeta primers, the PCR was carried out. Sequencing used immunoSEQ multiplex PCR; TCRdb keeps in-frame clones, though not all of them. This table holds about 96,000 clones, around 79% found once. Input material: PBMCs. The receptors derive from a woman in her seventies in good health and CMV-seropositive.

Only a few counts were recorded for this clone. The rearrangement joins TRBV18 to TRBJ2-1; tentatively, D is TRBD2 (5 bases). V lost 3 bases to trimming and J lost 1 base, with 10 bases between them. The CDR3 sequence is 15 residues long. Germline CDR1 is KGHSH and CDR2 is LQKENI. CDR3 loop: CASSPDSLSYNEQFF. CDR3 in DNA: TGTGCCAGCTCACCGGACTCCCTGTCCTACAATGAGCAGTTCTTC. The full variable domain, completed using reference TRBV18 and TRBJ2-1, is NAGVMQNPRHLVRRRGQEARLRCSPMKGHSHVYWYRQLPEEGLKFMVYLQKENIIDESGMPKERFSAEFPKEGPSILRIQQVVRGDSAAYFCASSPDSLSYNEQFFGPGTRLTVL.

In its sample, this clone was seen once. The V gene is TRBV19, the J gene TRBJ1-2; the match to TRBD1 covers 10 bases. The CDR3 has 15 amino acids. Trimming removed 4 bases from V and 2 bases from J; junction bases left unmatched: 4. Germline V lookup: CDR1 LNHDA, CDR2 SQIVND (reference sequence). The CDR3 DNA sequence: TGTGCCAGTAGTAAAGACAGGGGGCAGAACTATGGCTACACCTTC. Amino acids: CASSKDRGQNYGYTF.

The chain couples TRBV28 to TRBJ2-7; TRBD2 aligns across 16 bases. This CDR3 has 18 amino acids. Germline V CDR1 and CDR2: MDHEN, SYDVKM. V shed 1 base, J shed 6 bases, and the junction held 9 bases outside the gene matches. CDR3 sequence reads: CASSLFVGTSGGAGEQYF. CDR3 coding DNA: TGTGCCAGCAGTTTATTCGTCGGGACTAGCGGGGGGGCGGGCGAGCAGTACTTC.

The CDR3 nucleotides are TGCGCCAGCAGTGAACAGGGTGGATACGAGCAGTACTTC. Translation gives CASSEQGGYEQYF. The genes are TRBV10-2 and TRBJ2-5; possible D gene TRBD1, 6 bases. Judging by the DNA end, TRBJ2-7 fits better; the J call may be wrong. CDR3 length: 13 residues. Germline V CDR1 and CDR2: WSHSY, SAAADI.

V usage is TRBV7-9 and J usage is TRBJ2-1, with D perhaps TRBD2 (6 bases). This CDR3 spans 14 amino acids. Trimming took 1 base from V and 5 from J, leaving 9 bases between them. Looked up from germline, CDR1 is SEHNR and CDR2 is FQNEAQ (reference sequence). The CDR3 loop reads CASSLDGRNNEQFF. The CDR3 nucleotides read TGTGCCAGCAGCTTAGACGGGAGAAACAATGAGCAGTTCTTC.

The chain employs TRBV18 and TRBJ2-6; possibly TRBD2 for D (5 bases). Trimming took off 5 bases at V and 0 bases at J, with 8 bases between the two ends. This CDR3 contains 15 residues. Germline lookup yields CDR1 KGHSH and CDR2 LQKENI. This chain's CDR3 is CASSSGSSGANVLTF. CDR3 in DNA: TGTGCCAGCTCATCGGGATCCTCTGGGGCCAACGTCCTGACTTTC.

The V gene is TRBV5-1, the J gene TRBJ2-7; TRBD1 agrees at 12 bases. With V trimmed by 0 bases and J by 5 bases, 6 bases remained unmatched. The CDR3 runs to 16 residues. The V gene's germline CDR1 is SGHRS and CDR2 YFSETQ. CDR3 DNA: TGCGCCAGCAGCTTGGTCCAGGGACAGGGGGCAAACGAGCAGTACTTC. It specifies CASSLVQGQGANEQYF. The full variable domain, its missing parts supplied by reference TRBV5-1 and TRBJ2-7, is KAGVTQTPRYLIKTRGQQVTLSCSPISGHRSVSWYQQTPGQGLQFLFEYFSETQRNKGNFPGRFSGRQFSNSRSEMNVSTLELGDSALYLCASSLVQGQGANEQYFGPGTRLTVT.

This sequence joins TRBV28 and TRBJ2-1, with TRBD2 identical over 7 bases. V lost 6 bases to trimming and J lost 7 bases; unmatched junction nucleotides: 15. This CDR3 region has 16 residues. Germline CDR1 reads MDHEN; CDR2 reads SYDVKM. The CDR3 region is CASSAHLRTRGNEQFF. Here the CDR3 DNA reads TGTGCCAGCAGCGCTCACCTCAGGACTAGAGGGAATGAGCAGTTCTTC.

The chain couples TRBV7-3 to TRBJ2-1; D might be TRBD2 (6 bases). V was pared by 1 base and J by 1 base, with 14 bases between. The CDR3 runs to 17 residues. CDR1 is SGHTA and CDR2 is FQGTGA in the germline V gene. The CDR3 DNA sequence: TGTGCCAGCAGCTTAAATCCCTTGCGGGAATCCTACAATGAGCAGTTCTTC. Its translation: CASSLNPLRESYNEQFF. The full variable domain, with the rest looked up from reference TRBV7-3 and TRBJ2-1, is GAGVSQTPSNKVTEKGKYVELRCDPISGHTALYWYRQSLGQGPEFLIYFQGTGAADDSGLPNDRFFAVRPEGSVSTLKIQRTERGDSAVYLCASSLNPLRESYNEQFFGPGTRLTVL.

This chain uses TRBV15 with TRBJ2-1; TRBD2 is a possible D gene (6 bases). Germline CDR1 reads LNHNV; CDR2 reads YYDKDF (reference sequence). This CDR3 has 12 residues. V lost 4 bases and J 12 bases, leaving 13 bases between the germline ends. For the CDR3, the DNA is TGTGCCACCAGCACATACGGGGGAACGCAGTTCTTC. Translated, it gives CATSTYGGTQFF. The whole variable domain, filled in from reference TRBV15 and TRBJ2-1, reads DAMVIQNPRYQVTQFGKPVTLSCSQTLNHNVMYWYQQKSSQAPKLLFHYYDKDFNNEADTPDNFQSRRPNTSFCFLDIRSPGLGDTAMYLCATSTYGGTQFFGPGTRLTVL.

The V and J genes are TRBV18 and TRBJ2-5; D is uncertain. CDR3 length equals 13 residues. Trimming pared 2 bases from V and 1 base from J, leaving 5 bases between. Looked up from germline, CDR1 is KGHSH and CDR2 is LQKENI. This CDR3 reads CASSPGSQETQYF. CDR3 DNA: TGTGCCAGCTCACCAGGCAGCCAAGAGACCCAGTACTTC.

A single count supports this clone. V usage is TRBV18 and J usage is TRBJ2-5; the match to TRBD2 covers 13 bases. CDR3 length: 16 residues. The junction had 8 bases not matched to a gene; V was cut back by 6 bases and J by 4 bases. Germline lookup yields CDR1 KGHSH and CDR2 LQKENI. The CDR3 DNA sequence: TGTGCCAGCTCTCCTACTAGCGGGAGGGCCCCAGAGACCCAGTACTTC. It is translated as CASSPTSGRAPETQYF.

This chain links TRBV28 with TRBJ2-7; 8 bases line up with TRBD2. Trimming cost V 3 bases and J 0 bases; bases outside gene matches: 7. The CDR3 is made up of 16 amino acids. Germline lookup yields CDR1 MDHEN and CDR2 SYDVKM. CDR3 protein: CASSFNLAGLSYEQYF. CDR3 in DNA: TGTGCCAGCAGTTTTAATCTAGCGGGCCTCTCCTACGAGCAGTACTTC.

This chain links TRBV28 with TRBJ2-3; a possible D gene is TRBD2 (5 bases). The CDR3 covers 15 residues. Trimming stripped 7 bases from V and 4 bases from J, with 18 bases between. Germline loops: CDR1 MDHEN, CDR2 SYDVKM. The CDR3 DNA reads TGTGCCAGCACGTACTTCACTAGTCAGGCAGATACGCAGTATTTT. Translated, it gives CASTYFTSQADTQYF.

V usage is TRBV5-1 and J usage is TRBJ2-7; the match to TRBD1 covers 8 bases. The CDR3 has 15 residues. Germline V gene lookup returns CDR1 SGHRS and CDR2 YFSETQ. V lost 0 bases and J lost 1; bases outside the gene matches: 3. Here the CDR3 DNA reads TGCGCCAGCAGCTTGGGGTGGACAGGGTCCTACGAGCAGTACTTC. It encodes CASSLGWTGSYEQYF.

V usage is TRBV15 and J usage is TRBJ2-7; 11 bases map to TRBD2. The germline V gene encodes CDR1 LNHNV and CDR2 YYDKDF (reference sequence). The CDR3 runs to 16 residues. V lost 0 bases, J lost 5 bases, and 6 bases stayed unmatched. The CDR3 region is CATSREAGLAGNEQYF. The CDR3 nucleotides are TGTGCCACCAGCAGAGAAGCCGGACTAGCGGGTAACGAGCAGTACTTC.

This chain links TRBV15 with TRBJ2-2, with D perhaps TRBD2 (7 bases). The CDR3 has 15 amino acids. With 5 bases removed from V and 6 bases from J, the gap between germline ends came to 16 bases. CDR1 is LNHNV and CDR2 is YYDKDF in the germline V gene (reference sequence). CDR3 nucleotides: TGTGCCACCAGCCCATTTGGGGGGGCTTCCGGGGAGCTGTTTTTT. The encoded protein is CATSPFGGASGELFF.

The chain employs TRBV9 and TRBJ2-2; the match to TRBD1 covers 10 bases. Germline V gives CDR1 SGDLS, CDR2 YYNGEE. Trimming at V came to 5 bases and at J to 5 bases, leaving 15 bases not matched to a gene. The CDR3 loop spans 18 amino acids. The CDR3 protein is CASSAFPGQGSYTGELFF. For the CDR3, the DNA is TGTGCCAGCAGTGCCTTTCCGGGACAGGGGTCGTATACCGGGGAGCTGTTTTTT. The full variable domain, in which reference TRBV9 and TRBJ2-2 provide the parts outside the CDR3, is DSGVTQTPKHLITATGQRVTLRCSPRSGDLSVYWYQQSLDQGLQFLIQYYNGEERAKGNILERFSAQQFPDLHSELNLSSLELGDSALYFCASSAFPGQGSYTGELFFGEGSRLTVL.

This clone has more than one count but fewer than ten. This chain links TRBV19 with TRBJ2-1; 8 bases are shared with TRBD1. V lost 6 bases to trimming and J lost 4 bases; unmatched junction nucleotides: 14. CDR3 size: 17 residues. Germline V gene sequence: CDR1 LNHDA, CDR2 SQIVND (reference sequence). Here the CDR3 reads CASSSDRVGSGYNEQFF. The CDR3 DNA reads TGTGCCAGTAGCTCGGACAGGGTGGGGAGTGGGTACAATGAGCAGTTCTTC.

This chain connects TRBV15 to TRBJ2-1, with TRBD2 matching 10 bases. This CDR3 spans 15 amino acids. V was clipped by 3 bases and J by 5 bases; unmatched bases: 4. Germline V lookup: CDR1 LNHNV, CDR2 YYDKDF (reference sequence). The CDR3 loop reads CATSSKREGNNEQFF. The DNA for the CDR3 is TGTGCCACCAGCAGTAAGCGGGAGGGCAACAATGAGCAGTTCTTC.